This T cell receptor beta chain was identified in a study of T cells after yellow fever vaccination. Synthesis of TCR cDNA relied on 5'RACE template switching, which attached a universal primer site and UMIs. TCRdb reprocessed the 5' RACE reads with MiXCR, giving one entry per CDR3 protein. The table shows about 85,000 distinct CDR3 sequences, with about 14% occurring only once. In this sample, this clonotype turned up a few times. The V gene end was trimmed by 3 bases and the J gene end by 3 bases; junction bases not matched to a gene: 5. The CDR3 runs 14 residues. Germline V gene data show CDR1 as SGHAT and CDR2 as FQNNGV.

The TCR comes from a young man who received the YFV17D yellow fever vaccine. The sample consisted of CD8+ T cells not binding an NS4B(214-222) dextramer, sorted from PBMCs, taken roughly 23 days after the first yellow fever vaccination. V is TRBV11-2 and J is TRBJ2-7; 7 nucleotides agree with TRBD1. The CDR3 DNA sequence: TGTGCCAGCAGCTTTGGGACAGCCCTCTACGAGCAGTACTTC. Translated, it gives CASSFGTALYEQYF.